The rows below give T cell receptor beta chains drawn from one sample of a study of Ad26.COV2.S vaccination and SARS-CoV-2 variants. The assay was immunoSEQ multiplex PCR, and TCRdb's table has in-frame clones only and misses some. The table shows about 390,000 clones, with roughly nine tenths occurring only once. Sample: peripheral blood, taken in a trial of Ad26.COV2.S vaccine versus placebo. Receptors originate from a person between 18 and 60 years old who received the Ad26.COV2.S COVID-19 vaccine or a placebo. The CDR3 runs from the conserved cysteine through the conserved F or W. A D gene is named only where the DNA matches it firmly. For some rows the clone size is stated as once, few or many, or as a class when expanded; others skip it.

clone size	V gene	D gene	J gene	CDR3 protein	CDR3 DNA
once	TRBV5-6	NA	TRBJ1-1	CASSLGDLIREAFF	TGTGCCAGCAGCTTGGGGGACTTAATACGTGAAGCTTTCTTT
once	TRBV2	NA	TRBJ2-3	CASSEQTLYFTDTQYF	TGTGCCAGCAGTGAACAGACTTTGTATTTCACAGATACGCAGTATTTT
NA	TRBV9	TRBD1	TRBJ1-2	CASSRGPYGYTF	TGTGCCAGCAGCAGGGGGCCCTATGGCTACACCTTC
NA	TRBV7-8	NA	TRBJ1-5	CASSLLDYQPQHF	TGTGCCAGCAGCTTACTGGATTATCAGCCCCAGCATTTT
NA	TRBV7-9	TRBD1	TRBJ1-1	CASSLRERDRGLVNTEAFF	TGTGCCAGCAGCTTGAGGGAACGAGACAGGGGGCTAGTGAACACTGAAGCTTTCTTT
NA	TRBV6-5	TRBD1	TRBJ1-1	CASSRDRGLTEAFF	TGTGCCAGCAGTCGGGACAGGGGGTTAACTGAAGCTTTCTTT
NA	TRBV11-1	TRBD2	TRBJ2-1	CASSVGRTSGDYEQFF	TGTGCCAGCAGCGTAGGCAGGACTAGCGGGGATTATGAGCAGTTCTTC
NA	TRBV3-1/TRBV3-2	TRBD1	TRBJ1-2	CASSQAGTANYGYTF	TGTGCCAGCAGCCAAGCAGGGACAGCTAACTATGGCTACACCTTC
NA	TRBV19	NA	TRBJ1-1	CASKDPNTEAFF	TGTGCCAGTAAAGACCCGAACACTGAAGCTTTCTTT
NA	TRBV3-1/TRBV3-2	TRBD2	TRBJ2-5	CASSLSGGVKQETQYF	TGTGCCAGCAGCCTGTCCGGGGGGGTAAAACAAGAGACCCAGTACTTC
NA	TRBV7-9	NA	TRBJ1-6	CASSYQTGLGSPLHF	TGTGCCAGCAGCTACCAAACAGGGTTGGGGTCACCCCTCCACTTT
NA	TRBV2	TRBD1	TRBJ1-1	CASTGTGEAFF	TGTGCCAGCACCGGGACAGGTGAAGCTTTCTTT
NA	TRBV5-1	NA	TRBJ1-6	CASSLGTAKNSPLHF	TGCGCCAGCAGCTTGGGGACAGCAAAAAATTCACCCCTCCACTTT
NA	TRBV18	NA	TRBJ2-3	CASSPGVGMPHAQYF	TGTGCCAGCTCACCGGGGGTAGGGATGCCCCACGCGCAGTATTTT
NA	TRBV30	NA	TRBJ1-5	CAWSETRGQPQHF	TGTGCCTGGAGCGAGACAAGAGGGCAGCCCCAGCATTTT
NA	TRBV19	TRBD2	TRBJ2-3	CASSILQRGGVDTQYF	TGTGCCAGTAGTATTCTCCAGCGGGGGGGCGTAGATACGCAGTATTTT
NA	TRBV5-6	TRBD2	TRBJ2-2	CASSLATSGGPNTGELFF	TGTGCCAGCAGCTTGGCGACTAGCGGGGGCCCGAACACCGGGGAGCTGTTTTTT
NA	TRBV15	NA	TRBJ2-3	CATSRDGDGLDTDTQYF	TGTGCCACCAGCAGAGATGGGGATGGATTGGACACAGATACGCAGTATTTT
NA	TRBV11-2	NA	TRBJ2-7	CASSLGQESEQYF	TGTGCCAGCAGCTTAGGTCAGGAGAGCGAGCAGTACTTC
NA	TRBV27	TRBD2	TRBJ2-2	CASSFGGLAGSAGELFF	TGTGCCAGCAGTTTTGGGGGACTAGCGGGGTCGGCGGGGGAGCTGTTTTTT
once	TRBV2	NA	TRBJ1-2	CASSEKFVDADGYTF	TGTGCCAGCAGTGAAAAGTTCGTGGATGCGGATGGCTACACCTTC
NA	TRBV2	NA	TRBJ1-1	CASTSLGFYMNTEAFF	TGTGCCAGCACCTCTTTGGGATTTTACATGAACACTGAAGCTTTCTTT
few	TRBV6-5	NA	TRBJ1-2	CASTLTGLAGYTF	TGTGCCAGCACCCTGACAGGTCTCGCTGGCTACACCTTC
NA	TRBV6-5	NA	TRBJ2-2	CASSPRLYTGELFF	TGTGCCAGCAGTCCCCGTCTATACACCGGGGAGCTGTTTTTT
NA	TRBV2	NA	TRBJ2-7	CASRTEPYEQYF	TGTGCCAGCAGGACTGAGCCCTACGAGCAGTACTTC
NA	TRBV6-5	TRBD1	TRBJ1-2	CASSLDRGYGYTF	TGTGCCAGCAGCCTCGACAGGGGCTATGGCTACACCTTC
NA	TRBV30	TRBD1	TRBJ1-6	CAWRVTRTGYNSPLHF	TGTGCCTGGAGGGTCACCCGGACAGGGTATAATTCACCCCTCCACTTT
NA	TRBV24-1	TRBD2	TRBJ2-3	CATKEPSGGQYF	TGTGCCACCAAGGAGCCTAGCGGGGGCCAGTATTTT